The 15 T cell receptor beta chains below all came from one sample that was sequenced in a study of T-cell reconstitution after alpha-beta-depleted transplantation in children. For TCRbeta, the library was prepared with unique molecular identifiers. MiXCR was run by TCRdb on the PCR reads, yielding one entry per CDR3 protein. The sample lists approximately 190,000 distinct CDR3 sequences, approximately 8% occurring once. Specimen: PBMCs, mostly from graft donor cells, collected 360 days after TCRalphabeta/CD19-depleted stem cell transplant. The receptors were gathered from a male patient between 2 and 10 years old who had a stem cell transplant for acute myeloid leukemia, so the T cells may come from the graft donor.

This clonotype showed up just a few times. The chain is built from TRBV15 and TRBJ2-4, with 7 nucleotides matching TRBD1. The CDR3 is made up of 16 amino acids. Germline-derived CDR1 and CDR2 are LNHNV and YYDKDF (reference sequence). V trimming: 4 bases; J trimming: 0 bases; junction bases outside the gene matches: 6. CDR3 coding DNA: TGTGCCACCAGCACTACAGGGGCGATAGCCAAAAACATTCAGTACTTC. It translates to CATSTTGAIAKNIQYF.

This clonotype was seen ten or more times. The V and J genes are TRBV5-1 and TRBJ2-7; D might be TRBD1 (6 bases). This CDR3 contains 17 residues. V dropped 0 bases and J dropped 4 bases, with 20 bases sitting between them. Germline CDR1 reads SGHRS; CDR2 reads YFSETQ. The CDR3 sequence is CASSLATGFPSRYEQYF. CDR3 nucleotide sequence: TGCGCCAGCAGCTTGGCTACAGGGTTCCCCTCAAGATACGAGCAGTACTTC.

This chain joins TRBV5-1 and TRBJ2-5; D possibly corresponds to TRBD1 (5 bases). From germline, CDR1 is SGHRS and CDR2 YFSETQ. Trimming cost V 0 bases and J 4 bases, with 19 bases left between them. The CDR3 totals 17 residues. The CDR3 nucleotides read TGCGCCAGCAGCTTGGGGGGCGGATTGGCGGTAGGAGAGACCCAGTACTTC. Amino acid sequence: CASSLGGGLAVGETQYF.

This clonotype was detected ten times or more. V usage is TRBV20-1 and J usage is TRBJ1-6, with 7 bases lining up with TRBD1. In germline, CDR1 is DFQATT, CDR2 SNEGSKA (reference sequence). This CDR3 contains 14 residues. V trimming: 4 bases; J trimming: 4 bases; junction bases outside the gene matches: 4. The CDR3 sequence is CSAISGGYNSPLHF. In DNA, the CDR3 is TGCAGTGCTATTTCAGGGGGTTATAATTCACCCCTCCACTTT.

The table lists this clonotype with a few counts. J is TRBJ2-1 and V is TRBV28; 10 positions match TRBD1. The germline V gene encodes CDR1 MDHEN and CDR2 SYDVKM. This CDR3 spans 18 amino acids. V lost 7 bases and J lost 6; bases outside the gene matches: 18. CDR3 region: CASTSFALRDRGANEQFF. CDR3 DNA sequence: TGTGCCAGCACCAGTTTTGCCCTCCGGGACAGGGGAGCCAATGAGCAGTTCTTC.

The gene calls are TRBV6-1 and TRBJ2-5; D not resolved. Trimming took off 4 bases at V and 5 bases at J, with 20 bases between the two ends. Germline CDR1 and CDR2: MNHNS and SASEGT. The CDR3 spans 16 residues. The chain's CDR3 is CASSVGWGTEWETQYF. CDR3 nucleotide sequence: TGTGCCAGCAGTGTAGGTTGGGGTACCGAGTGGGAGACCCAGTACTTC.

This clonotype has more than one count but fewer than ten. J is TRBJ2-3 and V is TRBV29-1, with unresolved D. Trimming cost V 7 bases and J 3 bases, with 17 bases left between them. Per germline, CDR1 SQVTM and CDR2 ANQGSEA. The CDR3 has 14 residues. Written as DNA, the CDR3 is TGCAGCGACTTGTACGCGGCGAGGACAGATACGCAGTATTTT. Amino acid sequence: CSDLYAARTDTQYF.

This clonotype was counted ten times or more. The genes are TRBV12-3 or TRBV12-4 and TRBJ1-2, with D hard to call. The V gene lost 2 bases and the J gene lost 7 bases, with 5 bases spanning the gap. This CDR3 has 11 amino acids. The CDR3 DNA sequence: TGTGCCAGCAGTTTACTGGGTGGCTACACCTTC. It is translated as CASSLLGGYTF.

In its sample, this clonotype was seen many times. The chain combines TRBV12-3 or TRBV12-4 with TRBJ2-7, with TRBD2 as a possible D gene (6 bases). The length of the CDR3 is 14 residues. Trimming left V 3 bases short and J 4 bases short, with 13 bases between. In DNA, the CDR3 is TGTGCCAGCAGTTTTCGGGAGATCCCATACGAGCAGTACTTC. Its protein product is CASSFREIPYEQYF.

This clonotype has ten or more counts. The chain couples TRBV7-2 to TRBJ2-3, with D hard to call. The CDR3 is made up of 14 amino acids. V lost 2 bases, J lost 0 bases, and 6 bases lay in between. The V gene's germline CDR1 is SGHTA and CDR2 FQGNSA. The CDR3 coding sequence is TGTGCCAGCAGCTTACGGCGCAGCACAGATACGCAGTATTTT. It specifies CASSLRRSTDTQYF.

The J gene is TRBJ1-6, the V gene TRBV6-5, with unresolved D. The CDR3 loop spans 17 amino acids. Trimming pared 2 bases from V and 0 bases from J, leaving 11 bases between. Per the germline V gene, CDR1 is MNHEY and CDR2 is SVGAGI. CDR3: CASSYDPQVSYNSPLHF. CDR3 sequence (DNA): TGTGCCAGCAGTTACGATCCTCAGGTCTCCTATAATTCACCCCTCCACTTT.

The rearrangement joins TRBV12-3 or TRBV12-4 to TRBJ2-6; perhaps TRBD2 as D (6 bases). The CDR3 is 16 residues long. V dropped 5 bases and J dropped 0 bases, with 11 bases sitting between them. The CDR3 sequence is CASSPAGTSGANVLTF. The CDR3 DNA reads as TGTGCCAGCAGTCCTGCGGGGACCTCTGGGGCCAACGTCCTGACTTTC.

This clonotype was counted ten times or more. The rearrangement links TRBV5-1 to TRBJ1-4; D remains ambiguous. Between the trimmed V and J ends, which lost 0 bases and 8 bases, there was a span of 8 bases. The germline gives CDR1 SGHRS, CDR2 YFSETQ. The CDR3 runs 13 residues. The CDR3 protein is CASSLAEKEKLFF. In DNA, the CDR3 is TGCGCCAGCAGCTTGGCGGAGAAAGAAAAACTGTTTTTT.

At least ten counts were recorded for this clonotype. The chain employs TRBV29-1 and TRBJ2-7, with D perhaps TRBD1 (6 bases). This CDR3 has 12 residues. Germline V CDR1 and CDR2: SQVTM, ANQGSEA. V lost 6 bases, J lost 5 bases, and 14 bases lay in between. The CDR3 DNA reads as TGCAGCGTCCTGACCAGGGGCAACGAGCAGTACGTC. This sequence encodes CSVLTRGNEQYV.

This clonotype was recorded many times. The chain uses TRBV12-3 or TRBV12-4 and TRBJ2-5; D is possibly TRBD1 or TRBD2 (5 bases each). This CDR3 is 14 amino acids long. The V and J ends lost 3 bases and 6 bases respectively, with 14 bases between them. The CDR3 here is CASSLFEGIKTQYF. CDR3 nucleotides: TGTGCCAGCAGTTTGTTTGAGGGGATAAAGACCCAGTACTTC.